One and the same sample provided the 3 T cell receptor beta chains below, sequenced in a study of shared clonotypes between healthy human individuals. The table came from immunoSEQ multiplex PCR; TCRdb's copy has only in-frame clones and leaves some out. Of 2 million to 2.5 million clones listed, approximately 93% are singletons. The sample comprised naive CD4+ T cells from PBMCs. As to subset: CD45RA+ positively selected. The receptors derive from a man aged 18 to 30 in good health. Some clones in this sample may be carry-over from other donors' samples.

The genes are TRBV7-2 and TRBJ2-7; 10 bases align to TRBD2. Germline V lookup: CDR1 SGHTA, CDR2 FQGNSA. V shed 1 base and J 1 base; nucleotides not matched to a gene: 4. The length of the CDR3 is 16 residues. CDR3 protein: CASSLETSGRSYEQYF. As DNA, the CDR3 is TGTGCCAGCAGCTTAGAGACTAGCGGGCGATCCTACGAGCAGTACTTC.

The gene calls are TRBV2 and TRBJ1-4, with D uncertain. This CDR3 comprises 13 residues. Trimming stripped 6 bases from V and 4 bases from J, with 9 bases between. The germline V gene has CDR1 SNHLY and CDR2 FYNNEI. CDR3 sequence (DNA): TGTGCCAGCAGGGGAGGTGTTAATGAAAAACTGTTTTTT. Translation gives CASRGGVNEKLFF.

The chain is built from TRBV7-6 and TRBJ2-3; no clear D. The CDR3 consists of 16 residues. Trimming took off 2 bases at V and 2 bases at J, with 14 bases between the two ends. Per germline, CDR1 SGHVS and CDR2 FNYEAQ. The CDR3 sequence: CASSLFGAVDTDTQYF. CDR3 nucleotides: TGTGCCAGCAGCTTATTTGGTGCGGTCGACACAGATACGCAGTATTTT.